This T cell receptor (beta chain) was profiled in a study of beta chain features in type 1 diabetes. The overall study: Patients and healthy donors were similar in age, gender and cell yields.

Findings and caveats of the study: Naive, central memory and regulatory TCRB repertoires appeared more similar among patients than healthy donors. The question of HLA type influencing TCRB rearrangement was one that remained unresolved here.

Purity above 98% was achieved in all sorted populations. Expressed TCRB transcripts were sequenced because the entire RNA isolate underwent reverse transcription. The repertoire was sequenced with immunoSEQ multiplex PCR; TCRdb's copy has only in-frame clones and lacks some. The table includes under 450,000 clones, around 14% detected once. About this clone itself: The antigen is undetermined.

V lost 2 bases to trimming and J lost 1 base; unmatched junction nucleotides: 3. Germline V lookup: CDR1 MGHDK, CDR2 SYGVNS. CDR3 length: 16 residues. The sequencing sample was made of naive CD4+ T cells from blood. The chain uses TRBV25-1 and TRBJ2-1, with 9 positions matching TRBD2. The sequence was collected from a man aged 25 to 45 in good health. The CDR3 is CASSEMTSGSYNEQFF. DNA of the CDR3: TGTGCCAGCAGTGAAATGACTAGCGGATCCTACAATGAGCAGTTCTTC. The whole variable domain, remainder taken from reference TRBV25-1 and TRBJ2-1, is EADIYQTPRYLVIGTGKKITLECSQTMGHDKMYWYQQDPGMELHLIHYSYGVNSTEKGDLSSESTVSRIRTEHFPLTLESARPSHTSQYLCASSEMTSGSYNEQFFGPGTRLTVL.